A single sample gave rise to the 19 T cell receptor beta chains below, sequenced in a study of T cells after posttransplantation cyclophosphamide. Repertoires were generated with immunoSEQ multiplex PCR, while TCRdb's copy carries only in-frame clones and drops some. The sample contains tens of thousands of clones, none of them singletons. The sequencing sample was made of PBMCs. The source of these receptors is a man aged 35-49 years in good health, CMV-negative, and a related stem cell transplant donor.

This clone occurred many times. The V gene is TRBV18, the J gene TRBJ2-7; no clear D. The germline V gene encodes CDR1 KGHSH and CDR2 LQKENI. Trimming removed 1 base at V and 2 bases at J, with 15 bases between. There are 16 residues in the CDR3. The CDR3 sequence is CASSPQQSIQPYEQYF. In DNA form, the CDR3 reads TGTGCCAGCTCACCACAACAGTCTATCCAGCCCTACGAGCAGTACTTC.

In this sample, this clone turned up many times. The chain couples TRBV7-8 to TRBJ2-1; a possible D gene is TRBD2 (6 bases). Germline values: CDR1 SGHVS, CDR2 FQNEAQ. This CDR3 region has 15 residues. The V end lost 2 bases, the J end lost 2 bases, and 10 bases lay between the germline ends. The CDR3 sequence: CASSLPEGTYNEQFF. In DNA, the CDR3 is TGTGCCAGCAGCTTACCGGAGGGCACCTACAATGAGCAGTTCTTC.

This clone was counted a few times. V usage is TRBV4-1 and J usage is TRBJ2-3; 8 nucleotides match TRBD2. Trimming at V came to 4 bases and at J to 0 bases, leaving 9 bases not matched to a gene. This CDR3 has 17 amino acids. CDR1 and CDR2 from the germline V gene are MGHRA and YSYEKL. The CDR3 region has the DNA TGCGCCAGCAGCCCGGGGCGGGAGGAGGGAAGCACAGATACGCAGTATTTT. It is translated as CASSPGREEGSTDTQYF.

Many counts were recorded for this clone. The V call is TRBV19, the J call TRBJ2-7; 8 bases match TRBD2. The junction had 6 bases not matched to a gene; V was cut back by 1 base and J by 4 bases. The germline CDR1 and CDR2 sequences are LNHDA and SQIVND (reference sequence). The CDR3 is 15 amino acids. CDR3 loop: CASSIGEAGAYEQYF. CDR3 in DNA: TGTGCCAGTAGTATAGGGGAAGCGGGAGCTTACGAGCAGTACTTC. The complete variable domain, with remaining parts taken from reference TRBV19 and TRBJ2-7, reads DGGITQSPKYLFRKEGQNVTLSCEQNLNHDAMYWYRQDPGQGLRLIYYSQIVNDFQKGDIAEGYSVSREKKESFPLTVTSAQKNPTAFYLCASSIGEAGAYEQYFGPGTRLTVT.

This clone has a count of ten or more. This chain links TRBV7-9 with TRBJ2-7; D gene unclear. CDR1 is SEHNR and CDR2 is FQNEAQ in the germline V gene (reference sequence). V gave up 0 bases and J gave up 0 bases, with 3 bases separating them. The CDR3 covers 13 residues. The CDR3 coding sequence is TGTGCCAGCAGCTTAGCTAGCTCCTACGAGCAGTACTTC. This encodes CASSLASSYEQYF.

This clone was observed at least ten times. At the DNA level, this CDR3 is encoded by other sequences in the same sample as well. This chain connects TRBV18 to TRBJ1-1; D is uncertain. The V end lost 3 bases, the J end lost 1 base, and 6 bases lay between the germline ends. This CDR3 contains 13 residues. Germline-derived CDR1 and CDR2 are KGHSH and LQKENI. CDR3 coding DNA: TGTGCCAGCTCACCCCGCGGGAACACTGAAGCTTTCTTT. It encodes CASSPRGNTEAFF.

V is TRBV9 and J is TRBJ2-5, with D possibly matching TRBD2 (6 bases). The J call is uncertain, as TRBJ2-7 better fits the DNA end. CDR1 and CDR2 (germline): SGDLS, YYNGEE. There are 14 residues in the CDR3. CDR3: CASSVGLGPYEQYF. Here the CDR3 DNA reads TGTGCCAGCAGCGTAGGACTAGGACCATACGAGCAGTACTTC.

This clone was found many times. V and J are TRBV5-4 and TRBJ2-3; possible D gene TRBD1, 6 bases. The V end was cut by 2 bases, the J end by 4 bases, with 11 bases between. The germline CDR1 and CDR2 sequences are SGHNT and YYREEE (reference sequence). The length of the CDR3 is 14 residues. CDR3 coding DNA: TGTGCCAGCAGCTTTACAGGGAACCCAGATACGCAGTATTTT. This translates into CASSFTGNPDTQYF.

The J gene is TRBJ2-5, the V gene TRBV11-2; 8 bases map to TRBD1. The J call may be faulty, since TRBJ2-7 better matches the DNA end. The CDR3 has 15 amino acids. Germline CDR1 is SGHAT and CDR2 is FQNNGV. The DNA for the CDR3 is TGTGCCAGCAGCCCGTATACAGGGGGGCTTTACGAGCAGTACTTC. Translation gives CASSPYTGGLYEQYF.

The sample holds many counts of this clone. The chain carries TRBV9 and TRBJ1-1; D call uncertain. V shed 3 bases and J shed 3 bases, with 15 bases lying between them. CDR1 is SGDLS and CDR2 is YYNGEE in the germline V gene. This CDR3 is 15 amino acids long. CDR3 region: CASSASDARYTEAFF. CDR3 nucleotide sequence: TGTGCCAGCAGCGCATCCGACGCGCGGTACACTGAAGCTTTCTTT.

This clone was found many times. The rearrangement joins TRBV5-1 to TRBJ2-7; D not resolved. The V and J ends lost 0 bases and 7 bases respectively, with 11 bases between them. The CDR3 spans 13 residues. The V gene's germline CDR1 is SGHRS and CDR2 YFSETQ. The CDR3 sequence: CASSLALSLEQYF. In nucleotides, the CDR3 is TGCGCCAGCAGCTTGGCCCTTTCTCTTGAGCAGTACTTC.

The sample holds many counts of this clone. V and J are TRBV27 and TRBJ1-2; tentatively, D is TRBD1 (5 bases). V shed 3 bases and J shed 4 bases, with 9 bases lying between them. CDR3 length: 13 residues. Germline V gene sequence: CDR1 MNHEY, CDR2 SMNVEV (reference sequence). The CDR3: CASSFDSLYGYTF. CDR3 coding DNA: TGTGCCAGCAGTTTCGACAGCCTCTATGGCTACACCTTC.

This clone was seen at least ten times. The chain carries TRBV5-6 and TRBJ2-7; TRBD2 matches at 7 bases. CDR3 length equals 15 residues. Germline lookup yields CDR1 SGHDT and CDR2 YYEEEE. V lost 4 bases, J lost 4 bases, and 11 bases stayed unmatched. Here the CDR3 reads CASSRPGGSDYEQYF. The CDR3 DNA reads TGTGCCAGCAGCCGACCCGGGGGGTCTGATTACGAGCAGTACTTC.

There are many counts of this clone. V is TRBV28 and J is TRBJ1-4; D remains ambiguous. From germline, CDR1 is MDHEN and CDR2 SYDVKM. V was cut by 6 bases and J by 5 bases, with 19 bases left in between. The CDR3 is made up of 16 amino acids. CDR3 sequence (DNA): TGTGCCAGCAGAACACAGCAGGCATATCTAAATGAAAAACTGTTTTTT. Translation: CASRTQQAYLNEKLFF.

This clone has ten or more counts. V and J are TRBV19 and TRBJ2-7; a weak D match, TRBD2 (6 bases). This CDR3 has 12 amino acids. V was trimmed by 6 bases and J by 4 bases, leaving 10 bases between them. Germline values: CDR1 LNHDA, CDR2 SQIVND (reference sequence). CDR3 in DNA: TGTGCCAGTAGCGGGAGTGGTTACGAGCAGTACTTC. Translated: CASSGSGYEQYF.

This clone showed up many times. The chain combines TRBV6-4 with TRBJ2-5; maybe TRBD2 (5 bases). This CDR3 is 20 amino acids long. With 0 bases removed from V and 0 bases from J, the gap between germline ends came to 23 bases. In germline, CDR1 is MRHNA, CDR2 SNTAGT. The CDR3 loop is CASSDSRARETSPYQETQYF. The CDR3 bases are TGTGCCAGCAGTGACTCGAGGGCCAGAGAAACATCCCCGTACCAAGAGACCCAGTACTTC.

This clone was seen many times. CDR3 sequence reads: CASSQPTGRYEQYF. Written as DNA, the CDR3 is TGTGCCAGTAGTCAACCGACAGGGAGGTACGAGCAGTACTTC. The chain uses TRBV19 and TRBJ2-7; the D gene is possibly TRBD1 (7 bases). V was shortened by 5 bases and J by 4 bases, with 15 bases between the two germline ends. CDR3 length: 14 amino acids. Germline loops: CDR1 LNHDA, CDR2 SQIVND (reference sequence).

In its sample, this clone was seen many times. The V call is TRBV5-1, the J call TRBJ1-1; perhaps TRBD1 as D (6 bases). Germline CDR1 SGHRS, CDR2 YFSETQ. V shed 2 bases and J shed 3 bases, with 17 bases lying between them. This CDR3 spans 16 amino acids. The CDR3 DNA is TGCGCCAGCAGCTTCGGATCCAGGGGTCGGGACACTGAAGCTTTCTTT. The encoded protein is CASSFGSRGRDTEAFF.

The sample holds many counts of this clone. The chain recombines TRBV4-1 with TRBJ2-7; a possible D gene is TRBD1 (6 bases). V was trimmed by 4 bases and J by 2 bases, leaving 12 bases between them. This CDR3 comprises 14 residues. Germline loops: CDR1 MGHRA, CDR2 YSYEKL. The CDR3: CASSLQGAPYEQYF. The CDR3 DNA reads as TGCGCCAGCAGCCTACAGGGTGCGCCCTACGAGCAGTACTTC.